What follows are 28 T cell receptor beta chains derived from one specimen sequenced in a study of human T cells and chemical hapten exposure. As for time point: patch test 2, 6 weeks after DPC sensitization. The treatment was: therapeutic diphenylcyclopropenone sensitization with weekly scalp DPC. Each CDR3 protein gets one entry after TCRdb re-called the RACE reads with MiXCR. The profile shows tens of thousands of distinct CDR3 sequences, approximately 10% of them singletons. Here the sequenced sample was whole blood, taken in connection with sensitization to the hapten diphenylcyclopropenone (DPC). The receptors were sampled from a woman aged 25 to 45 with alopecia areata. Some clones in this sample may be carry-over from other donors' samples.

The J gene is TRBJ1-1, the V gene TRBV19; no clear D. The length of the CDR3 is 16 residues. CDR1 LNHDA and CDR2 SQIVND come from the germline V gene (reference sequence). V was trimmed by 1 base and J by 0 bases, leaving 12 bases between them. CDR3 bases: TGTGCCAGTAGTATAGCTGTCGAGGGCCTGAACACTGAAGCTTTCTTT. Its protein product is CASSIAVEGLNTEAFF.

On this clonotype itself: A much larger clone lies one base from this, so it may be a read error. The chain carries TRBV29-1 and TRBJ1-2, with a tentative D call TRBD1 (5 bases). CDR1 and CDR2 from the germline V gene are SQVTM and ANQGSEA. The CDR3 totals 12 residues. The CDR3 DNA reads as TGCGGCGTTGACTGGGGACTCTATGGCTACACCTTC. Its translation is CGVDWGLYGYTF.

The V call is TRBV11-2, the J call TRBJ2-1; no clear D. The germline V and J ends were trimmed by 7 bases and 5 bases, with 18 bases remaining between them. This CDR3 is built from 15 residues. Germline V gene data show CDR1 as SGHAT and CDR2 as FQNNGV. The CDR3, as DNA: TGTGCCAGCACCCCAGTGGGCCGTATGGACAATGAGCAGTTCTTC. Translated, it gives CASTPVGRMDNEQFF.

The J gene is TRBJ1-3, the V gene TRBV28, with a possible D match to TRBD1 (6 bases). V was pared by 4 bases and J by 3 bases, with 10 bases between. Germline CDR1 and CDR2: MDHEN and SYDVKM. The CDR3 spans 14 residues. The CDR3 nucleotides are TGTGCCAGCAGTTCAGGGGCACTTGGAAACACCATATATTTT. Translated: CASSSGALGNTIYF.

In its sample, this clonotype was seen many times. The J gene is TRBJ1-5, the V gene TRBV6-2 or TRBV6-3; D is unresolved. Between the trimmed V and J ends, which lost 2 bases and 3 bases, there was a span of 20 bases. Germline assignment: CDR1 MNHEY and CDR2 SVGEGT. The CDR3 is made up of 18 amino acids. CDR3 bases: TGTGCCAGCAGTTACAGCACCCAAGGTAGAGGTCTCAATCAGCCCCAGCATTTT. It is translated as CASSYSTQGRGLNQPQHF.

The chain employs TRBV18 and TRBJ2-3, with D unresolved. Trimming removed 0 bases at V and 3 bases at J, with 4 bases between. The CDR3 is 13 residues long. Germline CDR1 reads KGHSH; CDR2 reads LQKENI. Here the CDR3 DNA reads TGTGCCAGCTCACCACCGATGACAGATACGCAGTATTTT. Translated, it gives CASSPPMTDTQYF.

This clonotype has a count of ten or more. The V call is TRBV24-1, the J call TRBJ1-5; D is unclear. The V gene's germline CDR1 is KGHDR and CDR2 SFDVKD. V gave up 0 bases and J gave up 7 bases, with 6 bases separating them. The CDR3 sequence is 13 residues long. CDR3 region: CATSDLRGQPQHF. In DNA form, the CDR3 reads TGTGCCACCAGTGATTTGCGGGGACAGCCCCAGCATTTT.

This clonotype appeared many times. V and J are TRBV28 and TRBJ2-7; D possibly uses TRBD1 or TRBD2 (5 bases each). V dropped 8 bases and J dropped 6 bases, with 11 bases sitting between them. Germline-derived CDR1 and CDR2 are MDHEN and SYDVKM. This CDR3 is 11 amino acids long. The CDR3 DNA follows: TGTGCCAGCGGACTGGACACCGAGCAGTACTTC. Encoded protein: CASGLDTEQYF.

A remark on this clonotype: A read error may explain this, as a much larger clone is one base away. This chain links TRBV6-1 with TRBJ1-4; D is undetermined. This CDR3 region has 14 residues. Germline lookup yields CDR1 MNHNS and CDR2 SASEGT. CDR3 sequence: CASSPGRNNEKLSF. CDR3 sequence (DNA): TGTGCCAGCAGCCCCGGACGAAATAATGAAAAACTGTCTTTT.

This clonotype has at least ten counts. Here the CDR3 DNA reads TGTGCCAGCAGCTCACAGGGATCCTCCTACGAGCAGTACTTC. Amino acid sequence: CASSSQGSSYEQYF. This chain uses TRBV2 with TRBJ2-7; a possible D gene is TRBD1 (6 bases). V lost 6 bases and J 0 bases, leaving 12 bases between the germline ends. The CDR3 totals 14 residues. Per the germline V gene, CDR1 is SNHLY and CDR2 is FYNNEI.

The V call is TRBV28, the J call TRBJ1-1; no firm D call. Trimming took 6 bases from V and 5 from J, leaving 13 bases between them. The germline CDR1 and CDR2 sequences are MDHEN and SYDVKM. This CDR3 spans 13 amino acids. The CDR3 protein is CASSLDRRTEAFF. As DNA, the CDR3 is TGTGCCAGCAGCCTAGATAGGAGGACTGAAGCTTTCTTT. The variable domain in full, with the rest retrieved from reference TRBV28 and TRBJ1-1, is DVKVTQSSRYLVKRTGEKVFLECVQDMDHENMFWYRQDPGLGLRLIYFSYDVKMKEKGDIPEGYSVSREKKERFSLILESASTNQTSMYLCASSLDRRTEAFFGQGTRLTVV.

This clonotype was detected ten times or more. The chain couples TRBV7-9 to TRBJ1-4, with 7 nucleotides matching TRBD1. This CDR3 comprises 15 residues. Germline assignment: CDR1 SEHNR and CDR2 FQNEAQ (reference sequence). With 4 bases clipped from V and 7 bases from J, the junction kept 9 bases outside the gene matches. This CDR3 is CASSSTGASAEKLFF. CDR3 DNA: TGTGCCAGCAGCTCCACAGGGGCCTCTGCTGAAAAACTGTTTTTT.

A few counts support this clonotype. CDR3 residues: CASSLGTPNNEQFF. The CDR3 DNA sequence: TGTGCCAGCAGCTTAGGGACACCCAACAATGAGCAGTTCTTC. The chain joins TRBV11-2 to TRBJ2-1; possible D gene TRBD1, 5 bases. Germline loops: CDR1 SGHAT, CDR2 FQNNGV. The CDR3 consists of 14 residues. V lost 1 base, J lost 5 bases, and 9 bases lay in between.

This clonotype was detected ten times or more. J is TRBJ2-7 and V is TRBV29-1, with 7 bases fitting TRBD1. The CDR3 contains 13 residues. Per germline, CDR1 SQVTM and CDR2 ANQGSEA. The junction had 13 bases not matched to a gene; V was cut back by 7 bases and J by 7 bases. CDR3 in amino acids: CSGIIGTAFEQYF. The CDR3 nucleotides are TGCAGCGGGATTATAGGGACAGCTTTTGAGCAGTACTTC.

This clonotype appeared many times. The chain joins TRBV23-1 to TRBJ2-3; D might be TRBD1 (5 bases). TRBV23-1 is noted as an ORF with a role that remains uncertain. Trimming left V 6 bases short and J 2 bases short, with 18 bases between. This CDR3 region has 16 residues. Here the CDR3 DNA reads TGCGCCAGCAGCGAGTTTAGGGGCAGATTCACAGATACGCAGTATTTT. This codes for CASSEFRGRFTDTQYF.

This clonotype was found many times. The V and J genes are TRBV5-1 and TRBJ2-7; D uncertain. This CDR3 has 11 residues. Trimming took 0 bases from V and 5 from J, leaving 3 bases between them. The germline V gene has CDR1 SGHRS and CDR2 YFSETQ. CDR3 loop: CASSLEDEQYF. In nucleotides, the CDR3 is TGCGCCAGCAGCTTGGAGGACGAGCAGTACTTC.

The chain has TRBV20-1 and TRBJ1-5; D is unresolved. V was pared by 3 bases and J by 7 bases, with 16 bases between. The CDR3 totals 14 residues. Germline lookup yields CDR1 DFQATT and CDR2 SNEGSKA (reference sequence). CDR3 region: CSASGSGPGQPQHF. The CDR3, as DNA: TGCAGTGCTAGCGGGAGTGGTCCGGGACAGCCCCAGCATTTT.

This clonotype was seen repeatedly, ten times or more. The chain recombines TRBV11-3 with TRBJ1-3; a possible D gene is TRBD1 (5 bases). With 3 bases removed from V and 2 bases from J, the gap between germline ends came to 8 bases. The CDR3 spans 14 residues. From germline, CDR1 is SGHNT and CDR2 YENEEA. CDR3 DNA sequence: TGTGCCAGCAGCTTGGCGGGGGCTGGAAACACCATATATTTT. This codes for CASSLAGAGNTIYF. Combining the CDR3 with reference TRBV11-3 and TRBJ1-3 gives the whole variable domain EAGVVQSPRYKIIEKKQPVAFWCNPISGHNTLYWYLQNLGQGPELLIRYENEEAVDDSQLPKDRFSAERLKGVDSTLKIQPAELGDSAVYLCASSLAGAGNTIYFGEGSWLTVV.

This chain joins TRBV28 and TRBJ2-7, with 16 bases matching TRBD2. Germline V gene sequence: CDR1 MDHEN, CDR2 SYDVKM. V lost 1 base, J lost 6 bases, and 3 bases stayed unmatched. This CDR3 is built from 16 residues. This CDR3 reads CASSLSGTSGRVEQYF. DNA of the CDR3: TGTGCCAGCAGTTTATCAGGGACTAGCGGGAGGGTCGAGCAGTACTTC.

The V call is TRBV7-3, the J call TRBJ2-3; 13 nucleotides agree with TRBD2. The CDR3 loop spans 16 amino acids. Trimming cost V 5 bases and J 4 bases; bases outside gene matches: 6. CDR1 is SGHTA, CDR2 FQGTGA, per germline. The DNA of the CDR3 is TGTGCCAGCAGCAAGGGACTAGCGGGGATCTCAGATACGCAGTATTTT. It is translated as CASSKGLAGISDTQYF.

There are many counts of this clonotype. This chain links TRBV29-1 with TRBJ2-7, with 9 bases fitting TRBD1. CDR1 and CDR2 (germline): SQVTM, ANQGSEA. Unmatched junction bases numbered 1, after V lost 4 bases and J lost 3 bases. The CDR3 runs 12 residues. The CDR3 protein is CSVGDRDYEQYF. CDR3 DNA sequence: TGCAGCGTTGGGGACAGGGACTACGAGCAGTACTTC.

This clonotype showed up many times. This sequence joins TRBV18 and TRBJ1-5, with D perhaps matching TRBD1 (5 bases). V lost 3 bases, J lost 5 bases, and 11 bases lay in between. Per germline, CDR1 KGHSH and CDR2 LQKENI. The CDR3 has 14 residues. In nucleotides, the CDR3 is TGTGCCAGCTCACCGCGTCAAGGGGATCAGCCCCAGCATTTT. This codes for CASSPRQGDQPQHF.

This clonotype appeared many times. This chain links TRBV7-3 with TRBJ2-3; 7 bases map to TRBD1. This CDR3 has 13 amino acids. V shed 5 bases and J 7 bases; nucleotides not matched to a gene: 6. From germline, CDR1 is SGHTA and CDR2 FQGTGA. The CDR3 DNA sequence: TGTGCCAGCAGCACCCAACAGGGGAATACGCAGTATTTT. Protein: CASSTQQGNTQYF.

The table lists this clonotype with many counts. CDR3 protein: CSASPPGKTQYF. The DNA for the CDR3 is TGCAGTGCTAGCCCCCCGGGGAAGACCCAGTACTTC. The chain links TRBV20-1 to TRBJ2-5, with a possible D match to TRBD2 (5 bases). This CDR3 region has 12 residues. Per germline, CDR1 DFQATT and CDR2 SNEGSKA (reference sequence). V lost 3 bases and J lost 6, with 11 bases in between.

This clonotype was seen many times. The chain links TRBV18 to TRBJ2-7, with D perhaps matching TRBD1 or TRBD2 (5 bases each). The V gene's germline CDR1 is KGHSH and CDR2 LQKENI. This CDR3 comprises 13 residues. V shed 3 bases and J shed 6 bases, with 12 bases lying between them. In DNA form, the CDR3 reads TGTGCCAGCTCACCGGGACCATACGGCGAGCAGTACTTC. It yields the protein CASSPGPYGEQYF.

This clonotype was picked up many times. The chain is built from TRBV2 and TRBJ2-2, with D tentatively TRBD2 (5 bases). V lost 4 bases to trimming and J lost 8 bases, with 8 bases between them. The CDR3 covers 12 residues. Germline V gene sequence: CDR1 SNHLY, CDR2 FYNNEI. CDR3 coding DNA: TGTGCCAGCAGTGGTTCGGGGGGGGAGCTGTTTTTT. Translated, it gives CASSGSGGELFF.

This clonotype was counted many times. The chain joins TRBV7-3 to TRBJ1-1; tentatively, D is TRBD1 (5 bases). Germline V gives CDR1 SGHTA, CDR2 FQGTGA. The CDR3 totals 14 residues. V lost 4 bases and J 0 bases, leaving 9 bases between the germline ends. The CDR3 sequence is CASSSGAMNTEAFF. The CDR3, as DNA: TGTGCCAGCAGCTCCGGGGCGATGAACACTGAAGCTTTCTTT.

This clonotype showed up many times. This rearrangement joins TRBV20-1 to TRBJ1-5; the D is unclear. Germline-derived CDR1 and CDR2 are DFQATT and SNEGSKA (reference sequence). V lost 0 bases and J lost 8, with 8 bases in between. CDR3 length: 12 residues. The CDR3 DNA reads as TGCAGTGCTAGAGATGTCCGGAAGCCCCAGCATTTT. Residues: CSARDVRKPQHF.